This T cell receptor (beta chain) originates from a study of T cell responses to AZD1222 COVID-19 vaccine. The V gene lost 2 bases and the J gene lost 2 bases, with 16 bases spanning the gap. This CDR3 comprises 16 residues. The germline CDR1 and CDR2 sequences are MNHEY and SVGEGT. In this sample, this clone turned up once. Its antigen remains unknown. Sequenced by immunoSEQ multiplex PCR; TCRdb stores in-frame clones only, minus some. The sample lists around 200,000 clones, around 89% seen once, with roughly a quarter in the top ten. Findings and caveats of the study: Vaccine-associated CD4 TCRs ranged over spike, dominating at 160-218 and 743-854.

The sequences come from peripheral blood, collected 28 days after the second AZD1222 dose. This sequence was found in an adult who received the AZD1222 COVID-19 vaccine. The chain uses TRBV6-2 or TRBV6-3 and TRBJ2-7; D is unresolved. The CDR3 nucleotides read TGTGCCAGCAGTTACGCCCTGTTTCAGGAGACCTACGAGCAGTACTTC. This encodes CASSYALFQETYEQYF.